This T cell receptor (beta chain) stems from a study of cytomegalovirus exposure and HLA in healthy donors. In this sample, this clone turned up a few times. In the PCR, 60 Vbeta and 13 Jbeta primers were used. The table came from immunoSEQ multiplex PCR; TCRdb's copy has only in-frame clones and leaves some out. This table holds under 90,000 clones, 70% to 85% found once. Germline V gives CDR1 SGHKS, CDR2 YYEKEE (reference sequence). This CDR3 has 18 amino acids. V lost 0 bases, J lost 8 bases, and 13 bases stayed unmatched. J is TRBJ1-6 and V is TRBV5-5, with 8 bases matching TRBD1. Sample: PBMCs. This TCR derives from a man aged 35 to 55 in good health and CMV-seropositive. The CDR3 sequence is CASSLAFPMYRGDSPLHF. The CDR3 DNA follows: TGTGCCAGCAGCTTGGCCTTCCCCATGTACAGGGGGGATTCACCCCTCCACTTT.